The 13 T cell receptor beta chains below were found in one sample sequenced in a study of vaccination and CD4 T cells after COVID-19. The Oncomine TCR Beta short-read assay was applied to DNA of cultured CD4+ T cells. From CD4+ T cells that had been cultured, genomic DNA was extracted. In TCRdb, the PCR reads were re-called with MiXCR into one record per CDR3 protein. The data hold around 10,000 distinct CDR3 sequences, with around 32% observed a single time. Their specific antigens are unknown. As for treatment: roughly 11-day PBMC culture with coronavirus spike peptide pools or control peptides (ViraFEST assay). Harvesting of the unexposed donor's CD4+ T cells predated the COVID-19 pandemic (2011-2018). The specimen was CD4+ T cells from blood, cultured in vitro. The receptors originated from a human donor in good health.

The sample holds a few counts of this clonotype. The chain couples TRBV20-1 to TRBJ2-7, with 10 bases identical to TRBD1. The V segment lost 0 bases and the J segment 6 bases; nucleotides outside the gene matches: 11. From germline, CDR1 is DFQATT and CDR2 SNEGSKA (reference sequence). The length of the CDR3 is 16 residues. The CDR3: CSARDPGTGEIGEQYF. The CDR3 DNA reads as TGCAGTGCTAGAGATCCAGGGACAGGGGAAATAGGCGAGCAGTACTTC.

The rearrangement links TRBV29-1 to TRBJ1-1; TRBD1 might be the D (5 bases). The CDR3 is 12 amino acids. The ends were cut back, 4 bases at V and 4 bases at J, with 10 bases in the middle. Germline V gives CDR1 SQVTM, CDR2 ANQGSEA. Here the CDR3 DNA reads TGCAGCGTTGTTCTGGGACGCACTGAAGCTTTCTTT. Its protein is CSVVLGRTEAFF. Full variable domain (rest looked up from reference TRBV29-1 and TRBJ1-1): SAVISQKPSRDICQRGTSLTIQCQVDSQVTMMFWYRQQPGQSLTLIATANQGSEATYESGFVIDKFPISRPNLTFSTLTVSNMSPEDSSIYLCSVVLGRTEAFFGQGTRLTVV.

Relative to its sample, this clonotype is medium-sized. The chain employs TRBV9 and TRBJ2-1; D may be TRBD1 or TRBD2 (5 bases each). Trimming cost V 2 bases and J 8 bases, with 11 bases left between them. This CDR3 comprises 13 residues. CDR1 is SGDLS and CDR2 is YYNGEE in the germline V gene. CDR3 DNA sequence: TGTGCCAGCAGCGTGAGAGGGGTGGATGAGCAGTTCTTC. This encodes CASSVRGVDEQFF.

CDR3 amino acids: CSARTFRGELAGAYNEQFF. The CDR3 DNA reads TGCAGTGCTAGAACCTTTCGAGGGGAACTAGCGGGTGCCTACAATGAGCAGTTCTTC. The chain couples TRBV20-1 to TRBJ2-1; 9 nucleotides agree with TRBD2. CDR3 size: 19 residues. Germline V lookup: CDR1 DFQATT, CDR2 SNEGSKA (reference sequence). J lost 2 bases, V lost 2 bases, and 16 bases had no gene match.

By sample share, this clonotype is medium-sized (0.01 to 0.1%). J is TRBJ1-5 and V is TRBV28; tentatively, D is TRBD1 (5 bases). Trimming shortened V by 3 bases and J by 1 base, and 16 bases separated the two germline ends. The CDR3 covers 17 residues. Per germline, CDR1 MDHEN and CDR2 SYDVKM. CDR3 in amino acids: CASSFPPGRGSNQPQHF. CDR3 bases: TGTGCCAGCAGTTTTCCCCCGGGGAGGGGAAGCAATCAGCCCCAGCATTTT.

The rearrangement links TRBV30 to TRBJ2-5, with 7 nucleotides matching TRBD1. V gave up 2 bases and J gave up 4 bases; unmatched junction bases: 10. The CDR3 sequence is 15 residues long. Germline CDR1 reads GTSNPN; CDR2 reads SVGIG (reference sequence). The CDR3 here is CAWSPIGQVGETQYF. Written as DNA, the CDR3 is TGTGCCTGGAGTCCCATAGGACAGGTTGGAGAGACCCAGTACTTC.

About this clonotype itself: Mismatch with germline at one junction end may stem from a read error. This chain connects TRBV5-3 to TRBJ2-5; D call uncertain. TRBV5-3 is an ORF, and what it does is uncertain. The CDR3 loop spans 13 amino acids. CDR3 protein: CASSLAAEETQYF. CDR3 nucleotides: TGTGCCAGCAGCTTGGCGGCAGAAGAGACCCAGTACTTC.

The chain joins TRBV7-9 to TRBJ1-4; D unresolved. V was trimmed by 2 bases and J by 0 bases, leaving 10 bases between them. The CDR3 is 16 residues long. CDR1 is SEHNR and CDR2 is FQNEAQ in the germline V gene (reference sequence). CDR3 nucleotides: TGTGCCAGCAGCTTAATAGTTGCGGCAACTAATGAAAAACTGTTTTTT. As protein: CASSLIVAATNEKLFF.

This clonotype was picked up one time. The V gene is TRBV27, the J gene TRBJ2-7, with 10 bases lining up with TRBD2. CDR3 length: 17 amino acids. The germline CDR1 and CDR2 sequences are MNHEY and SMNVEV (reference sequence). Unmatched junction bases numbered 11, after V lost 3 bases and J lost 3 bases. Here the CDR3 DNA reads TGTGCCAGCAGTTTCCTAGCGGGAGTAGGAAAAGGCTACGAGCAGTACTTC. Protein product: CASSFLAGVGKGYEQYF.

CDR3 DNA: TGTGCCAGCAGTGACTTCGGGACTAGCGTTGACAATGAGCAGTTCTTC. This sequence encodes CASSDFGTSVDNEQFF. This sequence joins TRBV6-1 and TRBJ2-1; 10 bases are shared with TRBD2. This CDR3 region has 16 residues. Per the germline V gene, CDR1 is MNHNS and CDR2 is SASEGT. With V trimmed by 3 bases and J by 5 bases, 7 bases remained unmatched.

This clonotype was seen a few times. The V gene is TRBV2, the J gene TRBJ1-6; D not resolved. Trimming pared 8 bases from V and 3 bases from J, leaving 11 bases between. The CDR3 is 14 amino acids. CDR1 and CDR2 from the germline V gene are SNHLY and FYNNEI. The CDR3 region has the DNA TGTGCCAGCTCAGGTGACAACTATAATTCACCCCTCCACTTT. Translation gives CASSGDNYNSPLHF.

This clonotype has only a few counts. In DNA form, the CDR3 reads TGTGCCAGCAGTTTAAGGGGACTCATGGAGACCCAGTACTTC. This encodes CASSLRGLMETQYF. The chain combines TRBV27 with TRBJ2-5; TRBD2 is a possible D gene (6 bases). The CDR3 length is 14 residues. The germline V gene encodes CDR1 MNHEY and CDR2 SMNVEV (reference sequence). V dropped 2 bases and J dropped 5 bases, with 12 bases sitting between them.

A few counts support this clonotype. The chain employs TRBV20-1 and TRBJ2-1; D is uncertain. Per germline, CDR1 DFQATT and CDR2 SNEGSKA (reference sequence). The CDR3 is 11 residues long. The V end was cut by 3 bases, the J end by 4 bases, with 4 bases between. CDR3 sequence (DNA): TGCAGTGCTAGGGCTTACAATGAGCAGTTCTTC. Protein sequence: CSARAYNEQFF.